A single sample gave rise to the 6 T cell receptor beta chains below, sequenced in a study of T-cell reconstitution after alpha-beta-depleted transplantation in children. Library preparation (for TCRbeta) was performed with unique molecular identifiers. MiXCR was run by TCRdb on the PCR reads, yielding one entry per CDR3 protein. Here the sample spans some 80,000 distinct CDR3 sequences, around 18% being singletons. The sample in question was PBMCs, mostly from graft donor cells, obtained 360 days after TCRalphabeta/CD19-depleted stem cell transplant. The source of these receptors is a male patient aged 2 to 10 who had a stem cell transplant for acute lymphoblastic leukemia, so the T cells may come from the graft donor.

The genes are TRBV20-1 and TRBJ1-3; tentatively, D is TRBD1 (5 bases). Trimming removed 0 bases from V and 9 bases from J, with 24 bases in between. This CDR3 contains 17 residues. From germline, CDR1 is DFQATT and CDR2 SNEGSKA (reference sequence). The CDR3 sequence is CSARDSPFPGLTGTIYF. Here the CDR3 DNA reads TGCAGTGCTAGAGATTCCCCTTTTCCCGGGCTCACAGGCACCATATATTTT.

This clonotype has at least ten counts. The gene calls are TRBV10-3 and TRBJ1-2; the D gene is possibly TRBD1 (6 bases). V lost 2 bases to trimming and J lost 4 bases, with 11 bases between them. CDR3 length equals 14 residues. The germline gives CDR1 ENHRY, CDR2 SYGVKD. The CDR3 sequence is CAISEATGPYGYTF. The CDR3 DNA reads TGTGCCATCAGTGAGGCTACAGGGCCCTATGGCTACACCTTC.

This clonotype was seen many times. The genes are TRBV7-9 and TRBJ1-2; D not certain. There are 14 residues in the CDR3. Trimming left V 1 base short and J 6 bases short, with 12 bases between. Per the germline V gene, CDR1 is SEHNR and CDR2 is FQNEAQ (reference sequence). CDR3 sequence (DNA): TGTGCCAGCAGCTTAGGAGATAGTGGGGATGGCTACACCTTC. It yields the protein CASSLGDSGDGYTF.

This clonotype was observed a few times. The chain couples TRBV24-1 to TRBJ2-1, with 9 positions matching TRBD1. After removal of 4 bases from V and 10 bases from J, the junction contained 4 bases not matched to a gene. The CDR3 totals 13 residues. CDR1 and CDR2 (germline): KGHDR, SFDVKD. CDR3 nucleotides: TGTGCCACCAGTGAAACAGGGGGCGGGGAGCAGTTCTTC. Encoded protein: CATSETGGGEQFF.

This clonotype was picked up many times. The J gene is TRBJ2-2, the V gene TRBV5-1; 12 bases match TRBD2. Unmatched junction bases numbered 4, after V lost 1 base and J lost 0 bases. The length of the CDR3 is 18 residues. Per the germline V gene, CDR1 is SGHRS and CDR2 is YFSETQ. The DNA of the CDR3 is TGCGCCAGCAGCTTGCCTAGCGGGAGGGCCTCGAACACCGGGGAGCTGTTTTTT. Translating gives CASSLPSGRASNTGELFF.

The rearrangement links TRBV12-3 or TRBV12-4 to TRBJ2-3, with D unclear. The V and J ends lost 3 bases and 2 bases respectively, with 6 bases between them. The CDR3 extends over 13 amino acids. CDR3 sequence reads: CASSFFITDTQYF. The DNA for the CDR3 is TGTGCCAGCAGTTTTTTTATCACAGATACGCAGTATTTT.